The rows below give T cell receptor beta chains drawn from one sample of a study of T cell responses to AZD1222 COVID-19 vaccine. The repertoire was sequenced with immunoSEQ multiplex PCR; TCRdb's copy has only in-frame clones and lacks some. The table has about 140,000 clones, about nine tenths seen once. Sequenced here: peripheral blood, sampled on day 0 of AZD1222 vaccination. The receptors derive from an adult in good health. Each CDR3 is given with its conserved first and last residue. The D gene is left open where the match is weak. Not all rows give a size; the values are once, few, many and, for expanded clones, a class.

TGCGCCAGCAGCTTGGGAAATTCACCCCTCCACTTT,CASSLGNSPLHF,TRBJ1-6,.,once,TRBV5-1
TGTGCCACCAGCAGAGAAAGGGGCGTGAACACTGAAGCTTTCTTT,CATSRERGVNTEAFF,TRBJ1-1,.,.,TRBV15
TGTGCCAGCAGCGTAGACACGGGGAATGAGCAGTTCTTC,CASSVDTGNEQFF,TRBJ2-1,.,.,TRBV9
TGTGCCAGCCGTTCGGGGCCGGGGGCTACGGTCTATGGCTACACCTTC,CASRSGPGATVYGYTF,TRBJ1-2,.,few,TRBV6-5
TGTGCCAGCAGTTTAGAGGTTGGGAAGTTCTTC,CASSLEVGKFF,TRBJ2-1,.,.,TRBV28
TGTGCCAGCAGTTCTCTGGTAGGACAGGGATACAATGAGCAGTTCTTC,CASSSLVGQGYNEQFF,TRBJ2-1,TRBD1,.,TRBV27
TGTGCCAGCAGCTTAGGGCCCGGAAGGGTCTCCTACGAGCAGTACTTC,CASSLGPGRVSYEQYF,TRBJ2-7,.,.,TRBV7-8
TGTGCCAGCAGCTCCGGGACTAGCGGGGGCCTGCTCTACAATGAGCAGTTCTTC,CASSSGTSGGLLYNEQFF,TRBJ2-1,TRBD2,once,TRBV11-3
TGTGCCAGCTCACCAGCCAGGGATACAGATACGCAGTATTTT,CASSPARDTDTQYF,TRBJ2-3,.,.,TRBV18
TGTGCCAGCAGACACCGCAGGGAGGACTATGGCTACACCTTC,CASRHRREDYGYTF,TRBJ1-2,.,.,TRBV6-5
TGTGCCAGCTCATGGGAACAGAATGAAAAACTGTTTTTT,CASSWEQNEKLFF,TRBJ1-4,.,.,TRBV18
TGTGCCAGCAGTTACCTCCCTGGCAGGTCCTACACTGAAGCTTTCTTT,CASSYLPGRSYTEAFF,TRBJ1-1,.,.,TRBV6-5
TGTGCCAGCAGCAGTAGACAGGGCTGGGTGACCGGGGAGCTGTTTTTT,CASSSRQGWVTGELFF,TRBJ2-2,TRBD1,.,TRBV11-1
TGCGCCAGCAGCTCGGACCCCAATCAGCCCCAGCATTTT,CASSSDPNQPQHF,TRBJ1-5,.,.,TRBV5-1
TGTGCCAGCAGCGGGGACAGGGAGAATAGCAATCAGCCCCAGCATTTT,CASSGDRENSNQPQHF,TRBJ1-5,TRBD1,.,TRBV7-9
TGTGCCAGCAGCCTAGAGGCAGATACGCAGTATTTT,CASSLEADTQYF,TRBJ2-3,.,.,TRBV12-3/TRBV12-4
TGTGCCAGCAGTGAAGCTTGGGCTTTCTTT,CASSEAWAFF,TRBJ1-1,.,.,TRBV6-1
TGTGCCAGCAGTGGGGGCAGGGGAGGGAATCAGCCCCAGCATTTT,CASSGGRGGNQPQHF,TRBJ1-5,.,.,TRBV2
TGTGCCAGCAGCTCTCTGGGGACAGCCTCCTACGAGCAGTACTTC,CASSSLGTASYEQYF,TRBJ2-7,TRBD1,.,TRBV5-4
TGTGCCAGCAGCTTAAGTACGGGGATTTATGGCTACACCTTC,CASSLSTGIYGYTF,TRBJ1-2,.,.,TRBV7-6
TGTGCCAGCAGAGTGGGGACAGGGCTTGGGGAGCAGTACTTC,CASRVGTGLGEQYF,TRBJ2-7,TRBD1,.,TRBV27
TGTGCCACCAGCAGAGAAAAACAGGGGAGTGGGCCCCAGCATTTT,CATSREKQGSGPQHF,TRBJ1-5,TRBD1,.,TRBV15
TGCAGTGCTAGTCGCGGATACAACACCGGGGAGCTGTTTTTT,CSASRGYNTGELFF,TRBJ2-2,.,.,TRBV20-1
TGTGCCATCAGTGACCCTCCAAATTCACCCCTCCACTTT,CAISDPPNSPLHF,TRBJ1-6,.,.,TRBV10-3
TGTGCCAGTAGGGATGGGACAGTCGACAATCAGCCCCAGCATTTT,CASRDGTVDNQPQHF,TRBJ1-5,TRBD1,.,TRBV19
TGTGCCACCAGCGATTTGGGCCAGGGGATAGAGACCCAGTACTTC,CATSDLGQGIETQYF,TRBJ2-5,.,.,TRBV24-1
TGTGCCAGCACCTCCGTAATCTCCTACAATGAGCAGTTCTTC,CASTSVISYNEQFF,TRBJ2-1,.,once,TRBV28
TGCGCCAGCAGCCCCGGGGAGGCTAACTATGGCTACACCTTC,CASSPGEANYGYTF,TRBJ1-2,.,.,TRBV5-1
TGTGCCAGCAGCCTATCGGCGCTGTCCTACTACAATGAGCAGTTCTTC,CASSLSALSYYNEQFF,TRBJ2-1,.,.,TRBV11-1
TGTGCCAGCAGTTACTCACAGCCTCTCCAGCCCCAGCATTTT,CASSYSQPLQPQHF,TRBJ1-5,.,.,TRBV6-6